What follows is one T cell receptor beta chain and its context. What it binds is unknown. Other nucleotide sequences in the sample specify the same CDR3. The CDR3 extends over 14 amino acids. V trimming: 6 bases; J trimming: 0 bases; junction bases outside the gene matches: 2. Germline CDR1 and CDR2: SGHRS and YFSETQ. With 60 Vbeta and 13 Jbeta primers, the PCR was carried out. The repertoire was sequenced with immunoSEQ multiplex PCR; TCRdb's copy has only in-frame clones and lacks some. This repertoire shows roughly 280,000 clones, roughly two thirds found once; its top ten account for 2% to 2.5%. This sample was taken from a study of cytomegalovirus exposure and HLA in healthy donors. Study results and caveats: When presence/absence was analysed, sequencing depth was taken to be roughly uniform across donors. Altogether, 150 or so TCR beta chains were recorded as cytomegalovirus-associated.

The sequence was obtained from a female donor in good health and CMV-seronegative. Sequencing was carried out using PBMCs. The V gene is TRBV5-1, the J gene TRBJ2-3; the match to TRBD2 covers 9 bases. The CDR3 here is CASTAGGSTDTQYF. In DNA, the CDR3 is TGCGCCAGCACGGCGGGAGGGAGCACAGATACGCAGTATTTT.